This entry lists 2 T cell receptor beta chains sequenced from one sample in a study of shared clonotypes between healthy human individuals. Clones were read by immunoSEQ multiplex PCR, and TCRdb kept only the in-frame ones, dropping some. The sample records some 320,000 clones, around 87% being singletons. The sequencing input was memory CD8+ T cells sorted from blood. Subset indicated: CD45RO+ cells pooled with CCR7-negative TemRA cells. The receptors derive from a man between 18 and 35 years old in good health.

The V gene is TRBV4-1, the J gene TRBJ2-7; D may be TRBD1 or TRBD2 (5 bases each). CDR1 is MGHRA, CDR2 YSYEKL, per germline. The germline V and J ends were trimmed by 5 bases and 0 bases, with 11 bases remaining between them. The CDR3 spans 14 residues. The CDR3 DNA follows: TGCGCCAGCAGCTTCGGGACGGTCTCCTACGAGCAGTACTTC. This sequence encodes CASSFGTVSYEQYF.

The chain has TRBV4-1 and TRBJ2-3; 8 nucleotides match TRBD2. The V segment lost 2 bases and the J segment 2 bases; nucleotides outside the gene matches: 6. Per the germline V gene, CDR1 is MGHRA and CDR2 is YSYEKL. There are 16 residues in the CDR3. CDR3 amino acids: CASSQITSGYTDTQYF. DNA of the CDR3: TGCGCCAGCAGCCAAATTACTAGCGGATACACAGATACGCAGTATTTT.